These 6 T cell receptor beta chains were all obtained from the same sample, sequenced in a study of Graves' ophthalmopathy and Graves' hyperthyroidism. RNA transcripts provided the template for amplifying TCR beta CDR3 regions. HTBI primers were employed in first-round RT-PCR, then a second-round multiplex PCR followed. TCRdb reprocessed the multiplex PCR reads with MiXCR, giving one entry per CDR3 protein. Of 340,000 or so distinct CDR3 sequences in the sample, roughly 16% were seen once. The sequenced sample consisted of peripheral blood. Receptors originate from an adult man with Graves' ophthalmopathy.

The CDR3 coding sequence is TGCAGTGCTAGAGAGGCTAGTAACGAGCAGTACTTC. Its protein is CSAREASNEQYF. The chain links TRBV20-1 to TRBJ2-7; D is unclear. Germline values: CDR1 DFQATT, CDR2 SNEGSKA (reference sequence). V was shortened by 0 bases and J by 5 bases, with 8 bases between the two germline ends. CDR3 length: 12 residues.

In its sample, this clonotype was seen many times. CDR3 sequence (DNA): TGTGCCAGCAGCTTAGTCCCTAGCGGGGCGGGGTACGAGCAGTACTTC. This gives the protein CASSLVPSGAGYEQYF. The V call is TRBV7-2, the J call TRBJ2-7; 9 nucleotides align to TRBD2. The CDR3 runs 16 residues. Per the germline V gene, CDR1 is SGHTA and CDR2 is FQGNSA. Trimming took 1 base from V and 4 from J; bases not matched to a gene: 8.

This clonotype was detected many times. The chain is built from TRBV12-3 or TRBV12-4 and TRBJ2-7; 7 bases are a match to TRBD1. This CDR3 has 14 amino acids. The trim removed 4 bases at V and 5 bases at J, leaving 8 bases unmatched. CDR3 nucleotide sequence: TGTGCCAGCAGTTACCGGGACAGTGGGAACGAGCAGTACTTC. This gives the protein CASSYRDSGNEQYF.

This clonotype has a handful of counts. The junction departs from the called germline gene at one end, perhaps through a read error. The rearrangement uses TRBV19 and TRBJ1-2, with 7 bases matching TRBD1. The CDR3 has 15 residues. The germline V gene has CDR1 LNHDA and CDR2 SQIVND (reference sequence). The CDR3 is CASRGTVDTNYGYIF. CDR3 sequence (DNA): TGTGCCAGTAGGGGGACAGTCGACACTAACTATGGCTACATCTTC.

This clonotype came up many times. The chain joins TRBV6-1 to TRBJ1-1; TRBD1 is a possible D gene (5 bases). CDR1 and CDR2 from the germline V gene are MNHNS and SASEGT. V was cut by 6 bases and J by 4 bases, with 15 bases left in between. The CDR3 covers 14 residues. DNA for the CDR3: TGTGCCAGCAGGGATCGCGGGGCGAGCACTGAAGCTTTCTTT. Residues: CASRDRGASTEAFF.

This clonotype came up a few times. The CDR3 nucleotides read TGTGCCAGCACCCCATCGGGGGGATACGAGCAGTACTTC. Translated: CASTPSGGYEQYF. The gene calls are TRBV7-9 and TRBJ2-7, with 7 bases fitting TRBD2. The ends lost 7 bases at V and 4 bases at J; junction bases unmatched: 7. Germline CDR1 reads SEHNR; CDR2 reads FQNEAQ (reference sequence). The CDR3 consists of 13 residues.